This T cell receptor beta chain was captured by sequencing in a study of blood T cell repertoires in COVID-19. Produced via immunoSEQ multiplex PCR; TCRdb's table is partial and in-frame only. The repertoire holds 50,000 to 70,000 clones, with about 81% as singletons. Input material: peripheral blood. This TCR came from a man in his 70s with active COVID-19.

CDR3 protein: CASSSTGGNTEAFF. CDR3 DNA: TGTGCCAGCAGTTCGACAGGGGGAAACACTGAAGCTTTCTTT. This rearrangement joins TRBV27 to TRBJ1-1; TRBD1 matches at 9 bases. Germline CDR1 MNHEY, CDR2 SMNVEV (reference sequence). The CDR3 runs 14 residues. After removal of 4 bases from V and 2 bases from J, the junction contained 2 bases not matched to a gene.